The 17 T cell receptor beta chains listed next were all sequenced from one sample in a study of MAIT cells during Salmonella Paratyphi A infection (dated by TCRdb to 2015 to 2018). Study-level results and caveats: MAIT TRBV usage was oligoclonal, favouring TRBV20 and TRBV6, and appeared unchanged by infection.

The sample's time point label, in plain terms: after infection, following antibiotic treatment. MAIT cells were defined as Valpha7.2+ CD161+ T cells and were identified and sorted by flow cytometry. The antigens for these receptors are not known. The protocol used for the library was 5' RACE. The data were produced on an Illumina MiSeq. The public reads were reanalyzed by TCRdb: fastp trimming at Q25, MiXCR alignment, in-frame beta chains only. Every distinct CDR3 protein forms one entry, paired with its most common genes and DNA. In all, the sample holds about 700 distinct CDR3 sequences, and roughly 17% of those were seen once. Roughly two fifths of the sample is taken by the ten largest. Specimen: MAIT cells from blood, collected at the last sampling point of the challenge study. The source is a person aged 18 to 75 who was deliberately infected with Salmonella Paratyphi A in a paratyphoid fever challenge study.

This clonotype is large within its sample. The CDR3 is CASSETTSGGMNEQFF. The CDR3 bases are TGTGCCAGCAGCGAAACTACTAGCGGGGGGATGAATGAGCAGTTCTTC. V is TRBV6-4 and J is TRBJ2-1, with 12 bases lining up with TRBD2. V lost 6 bases to trimming and J lost 7 bases; unmatched junction nucleotides: 10. The CDR3 covers 16 residues. Germline-derived CDR1 and CDR2 are MRHNA and SNTAGT.

In its sample, this clonotype was seen a few times. The chain employs TRBV20-1 and TRBJ2-5, with TRBD1 identical over 9 bases. The CDR3 loop spans 16 amino acids. In germline, CDR1 is DFQATT, CDR2 SNEGSKA (reference sequence). Losses at the gene ends were 5 bases for V and 4 bases for J; bases not matched to a gene: 14. The CDR3 protein is CSAAGTGSAHGETQYF. Here the CDR3 DNA reads TGCAGTGCTGCCGGGACAGGGTCTGCCCACGGAGAGACCCAGTACTTC.

This clonotype is classed as medium-sized. The chain uses TRBV6-4 and TRBJ2-1, with TRBD2 identical over 11 bases. Losses at the gene ends were 4 bases for V and 6 bases for J; bases not matched to a gene: 2. This CDR3 has 14 residues. Germline V CDR1 and CDR2: MRHNA, SNTAGT. This CDR3 is CASSVAGGLNEQFF. The CDR3 DNA reads TGTGCCAGCAGTGTAGCGGGGGGGCTCAATGAGCAGTTCTTC.

By its share, this clonotype is large. The rearrangement joins TRBV6-4 to TRBJ2-2; D is uncertain. Trimming took 2 bases from V and 0 from J, leaving 1 base between them. CDR1 is MRHNA and CDR2 is SNTAGT in the germline V gene. The CDR3 runs 13 residues. CDR3 nucleotide sequence: TGTGCCAGCAGTGACACGAACACCGGGGAGCTGTTTTTT. Encoded protein: CASSDTNTGELFF.

This clonotype was recorded a few times. The chain has TRBV20-1 and TRBJ1-1, with D perhaps TRBD1 (5 bases). The CDR3 spans 12 residues. Trimming stripped 5 bases from V and 10 bases from J, with 17 bases between. CDR1 is DFQATT, CDR2 SNEGSKA, per germline (reference sequence). The CDR3 nucleotides are TGCAGTGCTGCAGGGACGGTTCTTGGAGCTTTCTTT. Protein sequence: CSAAGTVLGAFF.

This clonotype was seen only a few times. This chain uses TRBV6-5 with TRBJ1-5; possible D gene TRBD1, 5 bases. From germline, CDR1 is MNHEY and CDR2 SVGAGI. The CDR3 is 15 residues long. V lost 4 bases, J lost 0 bases, and 10 bases lay in between. CDR3 in amino acids: CASSSDSNSNQPQHF. DNA for the CDR3: TGTGCCAGCAGTTCAGACAGTAATAGCAATCAGCCCCAGCATTTT.

Note on this clonotype: With a much larger clone just one base away, this may be a read error. V gene TRBV19 combines with J gene TRBJ2-7; 11 nucleotides align to TRBD1. V gave up 7 bases and J gave up 7 bases; unmatched junction bases: 12. Germline loops: CDR1 LNHDA, CDR2 SQIVND (reference sequence). This CDR3 region has 15 residues. The CDR3 region has the DNA TGTGCCAGTACTCCCCTGGGACAGGGGGTGAGGGAGCAGTACTTC. It translates to CASTPLGQGVREQYF.

This clonotype is termed large (0.1 to 1%). The CDR3 coding sequence is TGTGCCAGCAGTGAATCACCGGGACAGGGGGCAGATACGCAGTATTTT. Protein sequence: CASSESPGQGADTQYF. The chain is built from TRBV6-1 and TRBJ2-3; 11 bases fit TRBD1. V shed 2 bases and J 4 bases; nucleotides not matched to a gene: 5. The CDR3 covers 16 residues. Germline V gene lookup returns CDR1 MNHNS and CDR2 SASEGT.

This clonotype rates as medium-sized (0.01 to 0.1%). The chain joins TRBV6-4 to TRBJ2-1, with 11 bases identical to TRBD1. In germline, CDR1 is MRHNA, CDR2 SNTAGT. This CDR3 region has 15 residues. Trimming cost V 3 bases and J 6 bases; bases outside gene matches: 4. The CDR3: CASSDEDRGPNEQFF. The CDR3 region has the DNA TGTGCCAGCAGTGATGAGGACAGGGGGCCCAATGAGCAGTTCTTC.

By sample fraction, this clonotype is medium-sized (0.01 to 0.1%). The CDR3, as DNA: TGCAGTGCTAGAGCCGGGACAGGGGAAAGTCAGCCCCAGCATTTT. Translated: CSARAGTGESQPQHF. The chain links TRBV20-1 to TRBJ1-5, with TRBD1 matching 10 bases. With V trimmed by 1 base and J by 6 bases, 6 bases remained unmatched. CDR3 length: 15 amino acids. Germline V gives CDR1 DFQATT, CDR2 SNEGSKA (reference sequence).

In this sample, this clonotype turned up many times. The chain has TRBV20-1 and TRBJ1-6; possible D gene TRBD1, 6 bases. Per the germline V gene, CDR1 is DFQATT and CDR2 is SNEGSKA (reference sequence). The V end lost 3 bases, the J end lost 9 bases, and 18 bases lay between the germline ends. There are 15 residues in the CDR3. DNA of the CDR3: TGCAGTGCTAGGCGTCTGGCAGGGGATAGTTCACCCCTCCACTTT. Translation: CSARRLAGDSSPLHF.

This clonotype showed up just once. A much larger clone differs from this one at a single base, so this may be a read error. The chain combines TRBV24-1 with TRBJ2-3, with D perhaps matching TRBD2 (6 bases). The CDR3 totals 15 residues. CDR1 is KGHDR and CDR2 is SFDVKD in the germline V gene. Trimming cost V 11 bases and J 0 bases, with 17 bases left between them. The CDR3 bases are TGTGCCAGCGAAGCGGGCTCCGCAAGCACAGATACGCAGTATTTT. Translation gives CASEAGSASTDTQYF.

By sample fraction, this clonotype is large. The chain employs TRBV6-4 and TRBJ2-2; tentatively, D is TRBD1 (6 bases). The CDR3 totals 13 residues. Trimming removed 4 bases from V and 3 bases from J, with 6 bases in between. CDR1 MRHNA and CDR2 SNTAGT come from the germline V gene. Here the CDR3 reads CASSAGDTGELFF. The CDR3 DNA follows: TGTGCCAGCAGTGCAGGGGACACCGGGGAGCTGTTTTTT.

This clonotype was observed a handful of times. The V gene is TRBV20-1, the J gene TRBJ1-1; 8 bases fit TRBD1. V dropped 5 bases and J dropped 5; count of bases not matched to a gene: 7. Germline V gene lookup returns CDR1 DFQATT and CDR2 SNEGSKA (reference sequence). CDR3 length equals 13 residues. In DNA form, the CDR3 reads TGCAGTGCTGGTGGACAGGGAATAACTGAAGCTTTCTTT. Amino acid sequence: CSAGGQGITEAFF.

This clonotype was seen a handful of times. The chain uses TRBV20-1 and TRBJ2-1, with 8 bases lining up with TRBD2. V was pared by 7 bases and J by 4 bases, with 9 bases of the junction left unmatched. CDR1 is DFQATT and CDR2 is SNEGSKA in the germline V gene (reference sequence). This CDR3 has 14 amino acids. Here the CDR3 reads CSVTSGRDYNEQFF. The CDR3, as DNA: TGCAGTGTGACCAGCGGGAGAGATTACAATGAGCAGTTCTTC.

The rearrangement joins TRBV20-1 to TRBJ2-7; 8 nucleotides line up with TRBD1. Germline loops: CDR1 DFQATT, CDR2 SNEGSKA (reference sequence). The CDR3 consists of 13 residues. Germline trimming cut 3 bases from V and 3 bases from J; bases unmatched to any gene: 4. The CDR3 protein is CSARGQADYEQYF. In DNA form, the CDR3 reads TGCAGTGCTAGGGGACAGGCTGACTACGAGCAGTACTTC.

The gene calls are TRBV24-1 and TRBJ2-2; perhaps D is TRBD1 or TRBD2 (5 bases each). In germline, CDR1 is KGHDR, CDR2 SFDVKD. V was pared by 0 bases and J by 2 bases, with 15 bases between. The CDR3 spans 18 residues. CDR3 coding DNA: TGTGCCACCAGTGATTTGCAAGTCGGGGACCTCAACACCGGGGAGCTGTTTTTT. It codes for CATSDLQVGDLNTGELFF.